This TCR beta chain was retrieved from a study of cytomegalovirus exposure and HLA in healthy donors. At the level of the study: Out of around 360 genotyped donors, about 84% belonged to the Caucasian-associated ancestry cluster.

The CDR3 is 13 amino acids. Germline CDR1 is SGHNT and CDR2 is YENEEA. Deletions cut 8 bases from V and 1 base from J, with 11 bases between. Study results and limitations: A later analysis linked about 17,000 TCR beta sequences to HLA alleles at 0.05 false discovery rate. Later analysis revealed greater clonal expansion in HLA-associated TCR beta chains than in equally common others.

This clone was counted only a few times. Antigen specificity is unknown. It was with 60 Vbeta and 13 Jbeta primers that the PCR ran. The method was immunoSEQ multiplex PCR; TCRdb's version includes in-frame clones alone and lacks a portion of them. The sample records roughly 120,000 clones, approximately 68% being singletons. Sequences were obtained from PBMCs. This rearrangement joins TRBV11-3 to TRBJ1-1, with D perhaps TRBD1 (5 bases). The source of this sequence is a man aged 25 to 40 in good health and CMV-seropositive. Here the CDR3 reads CASQARENTEAFF. In DNA, the CDR3 is TGTGCCAGCCAAGCCAGGGAGAACACTGAAGCTTTCTTT.